These 23 T cell receptor beta chains came from one sample sequenced in a study of cytomegalovirus exposure and HLA in healthy donors. PCR was performed using 60 Vbeta and 13 Jbeta primers. Only in-frame clones appear in the TCRdb table, and some are missing; sequencing was by immunoSEQ multiplex PCR. The sample comprises some 170,000 clones, 75% to 80% of which are singletons, and just under 6.5% rests with the top ten. Sequenced sample: PBMCs. The receptors stem from a man aged 40-55 years in good health and CMV-seropositive.

This chain connects TRBV7-6 to TRBJ2-3; D gene uncertain. The ends were cut back, 2 bases at V and 5 bases at J, with 5 bases in the middle. Germline loops: CDR1 SGHVS, CDR2 FNYEAQ. The CDR3 extends over 12 amino acids. The CDR3 DNA sequence: TGTGCCAGCAGCTTAAGGAGAGATACGCAGTATTTT. Protein: CASSLRRDTQYF.

The V and J genes are TRBV6-5 and TRBJ2-5; TRBD2 matches 7 bases. Germline values: CDR1 MNHEY, CDR2 SVGAGI. The trim removed 6 bases at V and 11 bases at J, leaving 18 bases unmatched. The CDR3 runs 15 residues. The DNA of the CDR3 is TGTGCCAGCAGCCCTAGGGCGGGAGAGGTGCCGGAGCAGTACTTC. It translates to CASSPRAGEVPEQYF.

The genes are TRBV11-2 and TRBJ2-5; D possibly corresponds to TRBD2 (6 bases). The V gene lost 1 base and the J gene lost 4 bases, with 13 bases spanning the gap. Germline V gene lookup returns CDR1 SGHAT and CDR2 FQNNGV. The CDR3 is 15 residues long. CDR3 region: CASSLASGLRETQYF. The CDR3 DNA sequence: TGTGCCAGCAGCTTAGCCTCGGGACTGAGAGAGACCCAGTACTTC.

This chain connects TRBV28 to TRBJ2-2, with 10 nucleotides matching TRBD1. The CDR3 has 15 residues. The germline gives CDR1 MDHEN, CDR2 SYDVKM. The J segment lost 6 bases and the V segment lost 5 bases, leaving 6 bases of the junction unmatched. CDR3 DNA sequence: TGTGCCAGCAGTCGCCTGACAGGGGGCCCCGGGGAGCTGTTTTTT. This gives the protein CASSRLTGGPGELFF.

The rearrangement uses TRBV27 and TRBJ2-7; TRBD1 matches at 9 bases. This CDR3 is built from 14 residues. Germline CDR1 and CDR2: MNHEY and SMNVEV (reference sequence). The V gene end was trimmed by 7 bases and the J gene end by 1 base; junction bases not matched to a gene: 5. The CDR3 DNA sequence: TGTGCCAGCACCCTGACAGGGGGATCCTACGAGCAGTACTTC. This translates into CASTLTGGSYEQYF.

This clone showed up just a few times. The rearrangement uses TRBV9 and TRBJ1-2; 10 nucleotides align to TRBD1. The CDR3 spans 17 residues. V shed 4 bases and J 4 bases; nucleotides not matched to a gene: 13. CDR1 is SGDLS and CDR2 is YYNGEE in the germline V gene. DNA of the CDR3: TGTGCCAGCAGCACCAACCCTGCCGGGACAGGGGCCTATGGCTACACCTTC. It yields the protein CASSTNPAGTGAYGYTF. Based on the CDR3 plus reference TRBV9 and TRBJ1-2, the full variable domain is DSGVTQTPKHLITATGQRVTLRCSPRSGDLSVYWYQQSLDQGLQFLIQYYNGEERAKGNILERFSAQQFPDLHSELNLSSLELGDSALYFCASSTNPAGTGAYGYTFGSGTRLTVV.

This clone was detected a few times. This chain joins TRBV4-1 and TRBJ2-7; D is possibly TRBD1 (6 bases). Trimming left V 1 base short and J 3 bases short, with 13 bases between. This CDR3 contains 15 residues. The germline V gene has CDR1 MGHRA and CDR2 YSYEKL. This CDR3 is CASSQGPAGDYEQYF. Written as DNA, the CDR3 is TGCGCCAGCAGCCAAGGGCCGGCAGGGGACTACGAGCAGTACTTC.

The rearrangement joins TRBV11-2 to TRBJ2-1; the match to TRBD2 covers 8 bases. CDR1 and CDR2 from the germline V gene are SGHAT and FQNNGV. The CDR3 consists of 14 residues. With V trimmed by 4 bases and J by 6 bases, 5 bases remained unmatched. The CDR3 here is CASSSQTSANEQFF. CDR3 nucleotides: TGTGCCAGCAGCTCACAGACTAGCGCCAATGAGCAGTTCTTC.

The chain couples TRBV5-6 to TRBJ2-7; D unresolved. Per germline, CDR1 SGHDT and CDR2 YYEEEE. V was shortened by 0 bases and J by 2 bases, with 6 bases between the two germline ends. The CDR3 spans 13 residues. The CDR3 region has the DNA TGTGCCAGCAGCTTGGGAGACACCTACGAGCAGTACTTC. Translating gives CASSLGDTYEQYF.

The chain combines TRBV19 with TRBJ2-5; 8 bases are shared with TRBD2. The CDR3 runs 13 residues. Trimming took 5 bases from V and 5 from J; bases not matched to a gene: 4. Germline values: CDR1 LNHDA, CDR2 SQIVND (reference sequence). The CDR3 here is CASSSREVETQYF. The CDR3 DNA is TGTGCCAGTAGTTCGCGGGAGGTCGAGACCCAGTACTTC. Combining the CDR3 with reference TRBV19 and TRBJ2-5 gives the whole variable domain DGGITQSPKYLFRKEGQNVTLSCEQNLNHDAMYWYRQDPGQGLRLIYYSQIVNDFQKGDIAEGYSVSREKKESFPLTVTSAQKNPTAFYLCASSSREVETQYFGPGTRLLVL.

The rearrangement links TRBV4-1 to TRBJ2-5; 9 bases are a match to TRBD1. V shed 5 bases and J 5 bases; nucleotides not matched to a gene: 9. CDR1 MGHRA and CDR2 YSYEKL come from the germline V gene. The CDR3 covers 15 residues. The CDR3 DNA follows: TGCGCCAGCAGCTTTGGGACAGGGAGCCCGGAGACCCAGTACTTC. Protein: CASSFGTGSPETQYF.

J is TRBJ2-1 and V is TRBV19; maybe TRBD1 (6 bases). The CDR3 is 15 residues long. The V gene's germline CDR1 is LNHDA and CDR2 SQIVND (reference sequence). V lost 5 bases and J 5 bases, leaving 16 bases between the germline ends. This CDR3 is CASSPRIGDNNEQFF. CDR3 DNA sequence: TGTGCCAGTAGTCCAAGGATCGGGGACAACAATGAGCAGTTCTTC.

The rearrangement uses TRBV5-1 and TRBJ2-2; TRBD2 matches at 12 bases. J gave up 7 bases and V 3 bases, and 7 bases lay outside the gene matches. This CDR3 has 16 residues. Germline V gives CDR1 SGHRS, CDR2 YFSETQ. The CDR3 sequence: CASSSSSGRAGGELFF. The CDR3 DNA reads as TGCGCCAGCAGCTCTTCTAGCGGGAGGGCCGGCGGGGAGCTGTTTTTT.

The chain employs TRBV6-1 and TRBJ2-7; 10 bases agree with TRBD2. V lost 6 bases and J lost 4; bases outside the gene matches: 9. CDR1 is MNHNS, CDR2 SASEGT, per germline. This CDR3 comprises 15 residues. CDR3 in amino acids: CASSYSGRARYEQYF. The DNA of the CDR3 is TGTGCCAGCAGCTACAGCGGGAGGGCCCGGTACGAGCAGTACTTC.

The gene calls are TRBV5-1 and TRBJ2-1; 14 bases line up with TRBD2. CDR1 and CDR2 from the germline V gene are SGHRS and YFSETQ. V shed 5 bases, J shed 3 bases, and the junction held 7 bases outside the gene matches. CDR3 size: 17 residues. CDR3 region: CASRPTGTSGGYNEQFF. CDR3 DNA: TGCGCCAGCAGACCTACCGGGACTAGCGGGGGCTACAATGAGCAGTTCTTC.

The chain links TRBV19 to TRBJ2-5, with 14 bases identical to TRBD2. The J segment lost 5 bases and the V segment lost 5 bases, leaving 22 bases of the junction unmatched. The CDR3 is 21 residues long. Germline V gene lookup returns CDR1 LNHDA and CDR2 SQIVND (reference sequence). CDR3 region: CASSSSYGARLAGGPGETQYF. Here the CDR3 DNA reads TGTGCCAGTAGTTCCAGCTACGGGGCCCGACTAGCGGGAGGGCCGGGGGAGACCCAGTACTTC. The complete variable domain, with remaining parts taken from reference TRBV19 and TRBJ2-5, reads DGGITQSPKYLFRKEGQNVTLSCEQNLNHDAMYWYRQDPGQGLRLIYYSQIVNDFQKGDIAEGYSVSREKKESFPLTVTSAQKNPTAFYLCASSSSYGARLAGGPGETQYFGPGTRLLVL.

V and J are TRBV7-9 and TRBJ2-1; 7 bases line up with TRBD2. J was trimmed by 2 bases and V by 5 bases; bases with no gene match: 12. This CDR3 is 17 amino acids long. Germline CDR1 and CDR2: SEHNR and FQNEAQ (reference sequence). CDR3 protein: CASSPGQAGPPYNEQFF. CDR3 sequence (DNA): TGTGCCAGCAGCCCCGGACAAGCGGGGCCACCCTACAATGAGCAGTTCTTC.

V usage is TRBV7-3 and J usage is TRBJ2-7; the D gene is possibly TRBD1 (6 bases). The V gene's germline CDR1 is SGHTA and CDR2 FQGTGA. CDR3 length equals 14 residues. V lost 5 bases to trimming and J lost 0 bases, with 11 bases between them. The CDR3 nucleotides are TGTGCCAGCAGCAGGGACACCAGCTCCTACGAGCAGTACTTC. Residues: CASSRDTSSYEQYF. The variable domain in full, with the rest retrieved from reference TRBV7-3 and TRBJ2-7, is GAGVSQTPSNKVTEKGKYVELRCDPISGHTALYWYRQSLGQGPEFLIYFQGTGAADDSGLPNDRFFAVRPEGSVSTLKIQRTERGDSAVYLCASSRDTSSYEQYFGPGTRLTVT.

This clone appeared a few times. The V call is TRBV7-9, the J call TRBJ2-1; a possible D gene is TRBD1 (5 bases). Germline CDR1 SEHNR, CDR2 FQNEAQ (reference sequence). The ends were cut back, 6 bases at V and 3 bases at J, with 15 bases in the middle. The CDR3 is 15 residues long. The CDR3 loop is CASRKDRGNYNEQFF. As DNA, the CDR3 is TGTGCCAGCAGGAAGGATAGGGGAAACTACAATGAGCAGTTCTTC.

The V gene is TRBV18, the J gene TRBJ1-5; D is ambiguous. The V and J ends lost 3 bases and 9 bases respectively, with 12 bases between them. The CDR3 sequence is 13 residues long. Germline CDR1 is KGHSH and CDR2 is LQKENI. CDR3 sequence: CASSPELARPQHF. The CDR3 DNA follows: TGTGCCAGCTCACCGGAGCTAGCACGGCCCCAGCATTTT.

This clone was counted once. The rearrangement links TRBV18 to TRBJ1-1; D is uncertain. The germline V gene encodes CDR1 KGHSH and CDR2 LQKENI. V lost 3 bases, J lost 6 bases, and 14 bases lay in between. The CDR3 covers 14 residues. CDR3 sequence reads: CASSPLGEFSEAFF. CDR3 DNA sequence: TGTGCCAGCTCACCTCTCGGGGAGTTTTCTGAAGCTTTCTTT.

The chain has TRBV5-1 and TRBJ1-1; D unclear. This CDR3 has 13 residues. Trimming cost V 0 bases and J 6 bases, with 9 bases left between them. In germline, CDR1 is SGHRS, CDR2 YFSETQ. The CDR3 DNA reads TGCGCCAGCAGCTTGGCTAGGTCATCTGAAGCTTTCTTT. It encodes CASSLARSSEAFF.

V gene TRBV7-9 combines with J gene TRBJ1-4; TRBD1 matches 8 bases. V was pared by 4 bases and J by 8 bases, with 9 bases of the junction left unmatched. The CDR3 is 15 amino acids. The germline CDR1 and CDR2 sequences are SEHNR and FQNEAQ (reference sequence). The CDR3 DNA is TGTGCCAGCAGCTCAGGACAGGGAAGGGAGGAAAAACTGTTTTTT. Its translation: CASSSGQGREEKLFF.